This T cell receptor (beta chain) was sequenced during a study of blood T cell repertoires in COVID-19. As for the study in general: COVID-19 samples, acute and convalescent, were from the United States, Italy and Spain.

V was clipped by 5 bases and J by 2 bases, with 13 bases between them. This CDR3 has 14 residues. The germline V gene has CDR1 SGHTS and CDR2 YDEGEE. Per the authors' pipeline: Amplifying reference gene primers gave estimates of nucleated cell counts. TCRdb's copy holds only in-frame clones and misses some; the assay was immunoSEQ multiplex PCR. V and J calls and clone size follow that table, whereas D and trimming were derived from the DNA. The sample lists 350,000 to 400,000 clones, roughly 90% occurring once. The study drew participants aged about 18 to 95 years from roughly 25 US areas. The sequenced sample was PBMCs or T cells enriched from blood (not recorded which). This sequence joins TRBV5-8 and TRBJ1-2; D is uncertain. This receptor was obtained from a woman between 40 and 55 years old who had been exposed to COVID-19. Here the CDR3 DNA reads TGTGCCAGCAGTTCGAAAGAGATCAACTATGGCTACACCTTC. It encodes CASSSKEINYGYTF.